Listed below are T cell receptor beta chains from one sample, sequenced in a study of T cells in tumors after PD-1 blockade. Generated by immunoSEQ multiplex PCR, the TCRdb table keeps only in-frame clones and is missing some. The sample includes some 48,000 clones, more than 75% seen only once; the top ten take 16%. The sequencing used PBMCs, collected before anti-PD-1 treatment. Source of these receptors: a human donor with basal cell carcinoma. The CDR3 runs from the conserved cysteine through the conserved F or W. D genes are given only for firm matches. Clone size is not always given. Where it is, it says once, few, many or a class for expanded clones.

>-|-|TRBV7-6|TRBJ1-3
TGTGCCAGCAGCTTAGGGGGACCCCTGGACTCTGGAAACACCATATATTTT
CASSLGGPLDSGNTIYF
>-|-|TRBV7-8|TRBJ2-1
TGTGCCAGCAGCTCCAGGCAGGGTTTAGGTGAGCAGTTCTTC
CASSSRQGLGEQFF
>TRBD1|-|TRBV18|TRBJ2-5
TGTGCCAGCTCACCAAGGACAGGGCGAAACCAAGAGACCCAGTACTTC
CASSPRTGRNQETQYF
>-|-|TRBV3-1/TRBV3-2|TRBJ2-5
TGTGCCAGCAGCCATAAAGAGACCCAGTACTTC
CASSHKETQYF
>-|-|TRBV12-3/TRBV12-4|TRBJ2-5
TGTGCCAGCACCCCGCCGGGGGTAGAGACCCAGTACTTC
CASTPPGVETQYF
>TRBD1|few|TRBV29-1|TRBJ1-5
TGCAGCGTCGCTGGGACAGGGGTCGATCAGCCCCAGCATTTT
CSVAGTGVDQPQHF
>-|once|TRBV5-1|TRBJ2-2
TGCGCCAGCAGCTTGGTTGTTGTAGACACCGGGGAGCTGTTTTTT
CASSLVVVDTGELFF
>-|-|TRBV28|TRBJ2-7
TGTGCCAGCAGTTCTACCTCGACAGGTGCCTACGAGCAGTACTTC
CASSSTSTGAYEQYF
>TRBD2|-|TRBV24-1|TRBJ2-1
TGTGCCACCAGTGATACTAGCGGGGGGGGTTATAGAGAGCAGTTCTTC
CATSDTSGGGYREQFF
>TRBD1|-|TRBV5-1|TRBJ1-1
TGCGCCAGCAGCGGGGGGACAGAAGGAACTGAAGCTTTCTTT
CASSGGTEGTEAFF
>-|few|TRBV20-1|TRBJ1-5
TGCAGTGCTAGTGGGCAGGGGTCCAATCAGCCCCAGCATTTT
CSASGQGSNQPQHF
>-|once|TRBV6-5|TRBJ1-2
TGTGCCAGCAGTTACTATGGGGGCAGGAACTATGGCTACACCTTC
CASSYYGGRNYGYTF
>TRBD2|-|TRBV20-1|TRBJ2-3
TGCAGTGCAAGTTGGTCTAGCGGGGGAGGGGATACGCAGTATTTT
CSASWSSGGGDTQYF
>-|-|TRBV5-1|TRBJ1-1
TGCGCCAGCTCCCCGTGGGGACTGGATAACACTGAAGCTTTCTTT
CASSPWGLDNTEAFF
>TRBD1|once|TRBV6-5|TRBJ2-2
TGTGCCAGCAGTTACGGGGACAGGGCGACCGGGGAGCTGTTTTTT
CASSYGDRATGELFF
>-|few|TRBV7-9|TRBJ2-1
TGTGCCAGCAGCGCCGTAAAGGGAAGCAATGAGCAGTTCTTC
CASSAVKGSNEQFF
>-|-|TRBV18|TRBJ1-1
TGTGCCAGCTCACGATCAGGGTACACTGAAGCTTTCTTT
CASSRSGYTEAFF
>-|-|TRBV2|TRBJ1-4
TGTGCCAGCAGGGGGGGCCCTGCGGGTGAAAAACTGTTTTTT
CASRGGPAGEKLFF
>-|once|TRBV19|TRBJ2-7
TGTGCCAGTAGTATTAGCGTTGGGGTATGGCAGTACTTC
CASSISVGVWQYF
>-|-|TRBV5-1|TRBJ2-2
TGCCCCCCCAGCGAGGGGGGGACCGGGGAGCTGTTTTTT
CPPSEGGTGELFF
>TRBD1|-|TRBV29-1|TRBJ2-1
TGCAGCGGATCCGGGACAGGGAGTTACAATGAGCAGTTCTTC
CSGSGTGSYNEQFF
>-|many|TRBV2|TRBJ1-1
TGTGCCAGCAGTGAAGCCTCCGGTCGGGCTGAAGCTTTCTTT
CASSEASGRAEAFF
>TRBD2|-|TRBV28|TRBJ2-1
TGTGCCAGCAGTTTTCCGGGGGGGAATGAGCAGTTCTTC
CASSFPGGNEQFF
>TRBD1|few|TRBV11-3|TRBJ2-7
TGTGCCAGCAGCCCTGGACAGGTCCTCGGGGAGCAGTACTTC
CASSPGQVLGEQYF
>TRBD2|-|TRBV28|TRBJ2-3
TGTGCCAGCAGTTTTGGACTAGCTCCCACAGATACGCAGTATTTT
CASSFGLAPTDTQYF
>-|-|TRBV28|TRBJ1-2
TGTGCCAGCTTAAAAACGGTTAACTATGGCTACACCTTC
CASLKTVNYGYTF
>TRBD1|-|TRBV6-1|TRBJ1-5
TGTGCCAGCAGTGGTCGGGGCAGGGGGCAGGGGAACAATCAGCCCCAGCATTTT
CASSGRGRGQGNNQPQHF
>-|-|TRBV3-1/TRBV3-2|TRBJ2-3
TGTGCCAGCAGCCAGCTATTTTTAAGCACAGATACGCAGTATTTT
CASSQLFLSTDTQYF
>-|-|TRBV27|TRBJ2-3
TGTGCCAGCAGTCCTAAACTAGTCCCCACAGATACGCAGTATTTT
CASSPKLVPTDTQYF
>-|-|TRBV19|TRBJ2-5
TGTGCTAGTAGTGCTATTCTGGAAGAGGCCCAGTACTTC
CASSAILEEAQYF
>-|-|TRBV6-5|TRBJ2-7
TGTGCCAGCAGTTACTCGATGGGTTTAGGCTACGAGCAGTACTTC
CASSYSMGLGYEQYF
>TRBD1|few|TRBV15|TRBJ1-1
TGTGCCACCAGCCCACGACAGGGGGTAGGCACTGAAGCTTTCTTT
CATSPRQGVGTEAFF